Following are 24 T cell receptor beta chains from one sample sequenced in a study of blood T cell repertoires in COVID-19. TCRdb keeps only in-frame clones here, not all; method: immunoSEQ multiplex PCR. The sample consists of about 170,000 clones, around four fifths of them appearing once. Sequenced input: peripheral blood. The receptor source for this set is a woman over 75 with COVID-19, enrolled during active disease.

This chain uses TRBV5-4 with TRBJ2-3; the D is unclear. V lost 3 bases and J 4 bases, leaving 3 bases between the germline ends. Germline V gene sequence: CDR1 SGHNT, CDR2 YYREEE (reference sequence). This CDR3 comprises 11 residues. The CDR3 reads CASSSADTQYF. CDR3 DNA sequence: TGTGCCAGCAGCTCCGCAGATACGCAGTATTTT.

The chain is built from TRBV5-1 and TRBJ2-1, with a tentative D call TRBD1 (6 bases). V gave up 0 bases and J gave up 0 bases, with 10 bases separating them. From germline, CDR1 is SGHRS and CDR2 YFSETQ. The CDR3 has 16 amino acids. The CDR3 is CASSLGTDLSYNEQFF. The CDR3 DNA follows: TGCGCCAGCAGCTTGGGGACAGACCTCTCCTACAATGAGCAGTTCTTC.

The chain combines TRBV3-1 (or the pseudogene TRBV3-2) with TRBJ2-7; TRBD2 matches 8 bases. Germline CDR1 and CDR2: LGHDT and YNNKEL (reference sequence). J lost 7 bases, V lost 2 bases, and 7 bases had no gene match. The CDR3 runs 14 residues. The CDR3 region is CASSQPGAGAEQYF. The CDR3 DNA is TGTGCCAGCAGCCAACCCGGAGCGGGAGCGGAGCAGTACTTC.

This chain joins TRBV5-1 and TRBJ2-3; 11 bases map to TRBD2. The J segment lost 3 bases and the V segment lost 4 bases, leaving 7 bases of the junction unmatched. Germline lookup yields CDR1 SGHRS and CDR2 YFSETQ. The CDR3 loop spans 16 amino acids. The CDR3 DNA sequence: TGCGCCAGCAGCCTACTGACTAGCGGGAAAACAGATACGCAGTATTTT. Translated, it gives CASSLLTSGKTDTQYF.

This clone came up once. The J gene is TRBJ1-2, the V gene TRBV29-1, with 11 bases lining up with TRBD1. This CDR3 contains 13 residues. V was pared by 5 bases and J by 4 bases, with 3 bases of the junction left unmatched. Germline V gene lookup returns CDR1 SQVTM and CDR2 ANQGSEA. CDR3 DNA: TGCAGCGTTCAGGGGACAGGGGGCTATGGCTACACCTTC. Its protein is CSVQGTGGYGYTF.

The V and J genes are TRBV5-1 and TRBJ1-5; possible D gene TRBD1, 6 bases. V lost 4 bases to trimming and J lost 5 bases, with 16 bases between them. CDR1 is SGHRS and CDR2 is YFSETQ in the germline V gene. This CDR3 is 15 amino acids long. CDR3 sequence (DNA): TGCGCCAGCAGCGAACAGGGTGAACCTTATCAGCCCCAGCATTTT. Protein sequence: CASSEQGEPYQPQHF.

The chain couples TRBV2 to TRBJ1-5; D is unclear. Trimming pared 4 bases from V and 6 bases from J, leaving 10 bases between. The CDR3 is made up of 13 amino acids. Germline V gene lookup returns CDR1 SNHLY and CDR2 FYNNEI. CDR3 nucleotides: TGTGCCAGCAGTGTTACACAGAGTCAGCCCCAGCATTTT. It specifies CASSVTQSQPQHF.

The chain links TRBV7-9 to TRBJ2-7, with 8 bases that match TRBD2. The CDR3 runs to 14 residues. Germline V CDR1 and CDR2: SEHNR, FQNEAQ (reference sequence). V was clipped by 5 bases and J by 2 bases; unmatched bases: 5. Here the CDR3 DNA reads TGTGCCAGCAGCCTCGGGACTAGTACCTACGAGCAGTACTTC. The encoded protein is CASSLGTSTYEQYF.

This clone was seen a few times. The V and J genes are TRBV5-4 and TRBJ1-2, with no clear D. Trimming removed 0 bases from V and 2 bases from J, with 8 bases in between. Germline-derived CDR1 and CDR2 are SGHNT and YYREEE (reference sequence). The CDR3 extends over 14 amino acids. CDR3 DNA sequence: TGTGCCAGCAGCTTGGTTCGGGGAAACTATGGCTACACCTTC. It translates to CASSLVRGNYGYTF. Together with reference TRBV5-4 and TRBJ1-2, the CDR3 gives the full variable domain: ETGVTQSPTHLIKTRGQQVTLRCSSQSGHNTVSWYQQALGQGPQFIFQYYREEENGRGNFPPRFSGLQFPNYSSELNVNALELDDSALYLCASSLVRGNYGYTFGSGTRLTVV.

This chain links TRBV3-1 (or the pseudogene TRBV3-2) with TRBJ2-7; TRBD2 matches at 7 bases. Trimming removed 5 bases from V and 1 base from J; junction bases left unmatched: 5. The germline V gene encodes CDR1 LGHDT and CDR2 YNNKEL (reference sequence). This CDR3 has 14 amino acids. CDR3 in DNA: TGTGCCAGCAGCGAGCAGCGGGGATCCTACGAGCAGTACTTC. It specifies CASSEQRGSYEQYF.

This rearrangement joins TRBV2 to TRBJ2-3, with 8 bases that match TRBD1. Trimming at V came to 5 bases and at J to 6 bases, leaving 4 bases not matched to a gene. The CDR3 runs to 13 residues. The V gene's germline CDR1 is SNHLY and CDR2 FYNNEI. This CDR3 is CASSSGQGDTQYF. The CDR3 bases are TGTGCCAGCAGTTCCGGACAGGGCGATACGCAGTATTTT.

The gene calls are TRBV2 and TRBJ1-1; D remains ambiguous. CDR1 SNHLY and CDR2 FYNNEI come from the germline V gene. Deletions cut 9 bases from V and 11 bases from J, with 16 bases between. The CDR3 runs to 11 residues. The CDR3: CASIKGGWAFF. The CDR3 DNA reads TGTGCCAGTATAAAGGGAGGCTGGGCTTTCTTT. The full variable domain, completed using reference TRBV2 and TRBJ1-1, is EPEVTQTPSHQVTQMGQEVILRCVPISNHLYFYWYRQILGQKVEFLVSFYNNEISEKSEIFDDQFSVERPDGSNFTLKIRSTKLEDSAMYFCASIKGGWAFFGQGTRLTVV.

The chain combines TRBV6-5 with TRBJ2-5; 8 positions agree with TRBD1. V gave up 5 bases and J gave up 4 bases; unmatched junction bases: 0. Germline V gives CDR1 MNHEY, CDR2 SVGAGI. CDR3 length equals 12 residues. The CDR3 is CASSTGGETQYF. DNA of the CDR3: TGTGCCAGCAGTACAGGGGGAGAGACCCAGTACTTC.

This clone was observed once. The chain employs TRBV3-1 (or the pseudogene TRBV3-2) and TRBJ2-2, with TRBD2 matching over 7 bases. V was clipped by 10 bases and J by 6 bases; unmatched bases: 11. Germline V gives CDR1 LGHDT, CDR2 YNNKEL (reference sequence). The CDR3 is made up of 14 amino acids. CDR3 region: CATKGQGGPGELFF. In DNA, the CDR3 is TGTGCCACCAAGGGGCAGGGAGGGCCCGGGGAGCTGTTTTTT.

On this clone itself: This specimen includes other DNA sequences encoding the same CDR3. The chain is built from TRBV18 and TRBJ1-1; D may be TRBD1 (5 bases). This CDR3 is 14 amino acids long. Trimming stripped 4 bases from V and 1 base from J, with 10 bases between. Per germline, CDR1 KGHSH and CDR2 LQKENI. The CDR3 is CASSLGGENTEAFF. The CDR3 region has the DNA TGTGCCAGCTCACTAGGAGGGGAGAACACTGAAGCTTTCTTT.

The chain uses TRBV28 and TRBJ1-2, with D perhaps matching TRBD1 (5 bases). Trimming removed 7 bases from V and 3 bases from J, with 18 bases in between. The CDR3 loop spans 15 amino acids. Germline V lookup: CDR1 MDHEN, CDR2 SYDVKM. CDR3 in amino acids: CASTPRGRPDYGYTF. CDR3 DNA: TGTGCCAGCACCCCTAGGGGTAGGCCCGACTATGGCTACACCTTC.

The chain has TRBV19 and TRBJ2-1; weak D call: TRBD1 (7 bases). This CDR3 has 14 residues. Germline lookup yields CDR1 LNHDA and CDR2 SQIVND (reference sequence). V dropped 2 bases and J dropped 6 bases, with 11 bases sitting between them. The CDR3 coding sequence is TGTGCCAGTAGTATACGACAGGGAGGCAATGAGCAGTTCTTC. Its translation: CASSIRQGGNEQFF.

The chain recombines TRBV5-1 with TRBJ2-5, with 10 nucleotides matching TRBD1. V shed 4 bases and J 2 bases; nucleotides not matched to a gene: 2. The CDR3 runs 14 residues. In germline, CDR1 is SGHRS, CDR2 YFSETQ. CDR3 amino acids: CASSQDRGQETQYF. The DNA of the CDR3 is TGCGCCAGCAGCCAGGACAGGGGGCAAGAGACCCAGTACTTC. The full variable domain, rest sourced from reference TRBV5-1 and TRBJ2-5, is KAGVTQTPRYLIKTRGQQVTLSCSPISGHRSVSWYQQTPGQGLQFLFEYFSETQRNKGNFPGRFSGRQFSNSRSEMNVSTLELGDSALYLCASSQDRGQETQYFGPGTRLLVL.

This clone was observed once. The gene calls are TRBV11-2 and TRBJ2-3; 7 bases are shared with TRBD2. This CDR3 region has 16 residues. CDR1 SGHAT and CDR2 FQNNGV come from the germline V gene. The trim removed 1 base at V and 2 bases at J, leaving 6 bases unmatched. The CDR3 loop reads CASSLVSRGNTDTQYF. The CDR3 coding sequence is TGTGCCAGCAGCTTAGTGTCGCGGGGGAACACAGATACGCAGTATTTT. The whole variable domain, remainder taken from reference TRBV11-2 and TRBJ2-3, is EAGVAQSPRYKIIEKRQSVAFWCNPISGHATLYWYQQILGQGPKLLIQFQNNGVVDDSQLPKDRFSAERLKGVDSTLKIQPAKLEDSAVYLCASSLVSRGNTDTQYFGPGTRLTVL.

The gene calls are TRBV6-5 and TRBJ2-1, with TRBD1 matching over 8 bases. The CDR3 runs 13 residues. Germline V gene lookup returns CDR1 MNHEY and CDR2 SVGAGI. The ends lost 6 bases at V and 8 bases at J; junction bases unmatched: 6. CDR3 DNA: TGTGCCAGCAGGAGGGGGACAGGAGATGAGCAGTTCTTC. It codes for CASRRGTGDEQFF.

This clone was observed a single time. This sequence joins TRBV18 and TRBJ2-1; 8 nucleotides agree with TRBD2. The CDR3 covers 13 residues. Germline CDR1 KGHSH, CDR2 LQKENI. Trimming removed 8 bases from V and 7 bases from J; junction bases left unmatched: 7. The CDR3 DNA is TGTGCCAGCCTCCTCGGGGGGGGGAATGAGCAGTTCTTC. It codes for CASLLGGGNEQFF.

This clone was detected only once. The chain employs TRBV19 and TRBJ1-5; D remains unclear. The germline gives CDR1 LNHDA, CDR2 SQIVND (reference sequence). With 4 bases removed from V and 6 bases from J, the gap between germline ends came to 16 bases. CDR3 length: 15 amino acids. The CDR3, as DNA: TGTGCCAGTAGTACTCTGGCCGCGGAGGGTCAGCCCCAGCATTTT. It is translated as CASSTLAAEGQPQHF.

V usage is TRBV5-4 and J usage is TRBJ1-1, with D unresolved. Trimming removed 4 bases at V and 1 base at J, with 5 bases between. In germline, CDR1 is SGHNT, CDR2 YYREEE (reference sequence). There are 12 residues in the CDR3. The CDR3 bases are TGTGCCAGCAGCACTCAGAACACTGAAGCTTTCTTT. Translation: CASSTQNTEAFF.

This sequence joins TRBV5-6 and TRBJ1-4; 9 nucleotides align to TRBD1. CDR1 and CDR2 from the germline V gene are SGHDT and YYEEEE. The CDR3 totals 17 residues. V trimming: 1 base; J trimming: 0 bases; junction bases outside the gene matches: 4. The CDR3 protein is CASSLWTGVATNEKLFF. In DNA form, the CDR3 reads TGTGCCAGCAGCTTGTGGACAGGGGTGGCAACTAATGAAAAACTGTTTTTT. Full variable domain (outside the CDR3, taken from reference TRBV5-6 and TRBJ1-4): DAGVTQSPTHLIKTRGQQVTLRCSPKSGHDTVSWYQQALGQGPQFIFQYYEEEERQRGNFPDRFSGHQFPNYSSELNVNALLLGDSALYLCASSLWTGVATNEKLFFGSGTQLSVL.